Below are 17 T cell receptor beta chains sequenced from a single sample in a study of T-cell reconstitution after alpha-beta-depleted transplantation in children. As it was prepared, the TCRbeta library received unique molecular identifiers. One entry per CDR3 protein, called by TCRdb with MiXCR from the PCR reads. Here the sample spans about 200,000 distinct CDR3 sequences, approximately 6.9% being singletons. The material was PBMCs, obtained before TCRalphabeta/CD19-depleted stem cell transplant. The source is a boy aged 2 to 10 with acute lymphoblastic leukemia, due to receive a stem cell transplant.

This clonotype was seen ten or more times. J is TRBJ1-4 and V is TRBV25-1; weak D call: TRBD1 (6 bases). V gave up 4 bases and J gave up 3 bases, with 9 bases separating them. This CDR3 contains 14 residues. The germline V gene has CDR1 MGHDK and CDR2 SYGVNS. For the CDR3, the DNA is TGTGCCAGCAGTGTACAGGGTTCTAATGAAAAACTGTTTTTT. It specifies CASSVQGSNEKLFF.

This clonotype appeared a few times. This chain uses TRBV6-2 or TRBV6-3 with TRBJ1-2, with D perhaps TRBD1 (5 bases). The CDR3 covers 15 residues. Germline CDR1 reads MNHEY; CDR2 reads SVGEGT. V dropped 7 bases and J dropped 6 bases, with 21 bases sitting between them. The CDR3, as DNA: TGTGCCAGCAATGATCCGGGACTGAGATCTCATGGCTACACCTTC. Translated, it gives CASNDPGLRSHGYTF.

This clonotype was observed a handful of times. The rearrangement joins TRBV27 to TRBJ2-1; D possibly matches TRBD1 or TRBD2 (5 bases each). Germline loops: CDR1 MNHEY, CDR2 SMNVEV (reference sequence). Between the trimmed V and J ends, which lost 1 base and 10 bases, there was a span of 23 bases. This CDR3 spans 17 amino acids. The DNA of the CDR3 is TGTGCCAGCAGTTTATTTCGTTTGAGGGGAACCCAATGGGAGCAGTTCTTC. Translating gives CASSLFRLRGTQWEQFF.

This clonotype was seen many times. V gene TRBV5-1 combines with J gene TRBJ2-1; 10 bases map to TRBD2. Germline V gene lookup returns CDR1 SGHRS and CDR2 YFSETQ. This CDR3 has 15 amino acids. Trimming removed 7 bases from V and 4 bases from J; junction bases left unmatched: 8. In DNA form, the CDR3 reads TGCGCCAGCCGGATCGGACTAGCGGAGTACAATGAGCAGTTCTTC. Protein product: CASRIGLAEYNEQFF.

This clonotype was found many times. This chain uses TRBV5-5 with TRBJ1-5, with 7 bases matching TRBD1. The junction had 2 bases not matched to a gene; V was cut back by 0 bases and J by 5 bases. CDR1 and CDR2 (germline): SGHKS, YYEKEE (reference sequence). This CDR3 spans 14 amino acids. The CDR3: CASSLGQGHQPQHF. The CDR3 DNA is TGTGCCAGCAGCTTGGGACAGGGCCATCAGCCCCAGCATTTT.

This clonotype was observed at least ten times. The gene calls are TRBV29-1 and TRBJ1-1, with 8 nucleotides matching TRBD1. This CDR3 comprises 13 residues. Germline CDR1 reads SQVTM; CDR2 reads ANQGSEA. The ends lost 7 bases at V and 0 bases at J; junction bases unmatched: 4. Written as DNA, the CDR3 is TGCAGCGCCTGGGACAGGCTGAACACTGAAGCTTTCTTT. Translated: CSAWDRLNTEAFF.

This clonotype was seen many times. The gene calls are TRBV6-2 or TRBV6-3 and TRBJ2-2; the D is unclear. Trimming left V 6 bases short and J 7 bases short, with 12 bases between. Germline assignment: CDR1 MNHEY and CDR2 SVGEGT. This CDR3 region has 13 residues. CDR3 loop: CASSFVGGGELFF. The CDR3 DNA reads TGTGCCAGCAGCTTCGTCGGCGGCGGGGAGCTGTTTTTT.

This chain joins TRBV7-6 and TRBJ2-7; 8 nucleotides match TRBD1. V lost 4 bases, J lost 3 bases, and 2 bases stayed unmatched. Germline values: CDR1 SGHVS, CDR2 FNYEAQ. The CDR3 is made up of 13 amino acids. The CDR3 protein is CASSSGGGYEQYF. As DNA, the CDR3 is TGTGCCAGCAGCTCAGGGGGCGGCTACGAGCAGTACTTC.

J is TRBJ2-2 and V is TRBV6-2 or TRBV6-3, with 7 bases aligning to TRBD1. Germline V gene sequence: CDR1 MNHEY, CDR2 SVGEGT. The CDR3 consists of 15 residues. Losses at the gene ends were 5 bases for V and 5 bases for J; bases not matched to a gene: 8. The CDR3, as DNA: TGTGCCAGCAGTCACAGGGGAAGAAGGACCGGGGAGCTGTTTTTT. It specifies CASSHRGRRTGELFF.

The sample holds a few counts of this clonotype. The gene calls are TRBV10-3 and TRBJ1-1, with D possibly matching TRBD1 (5 bases). This CDR3 spans 15 amino acids. The V end was cut by 5 bases, the J end by 1 base, with 14 bases between. The germline CDR1 and CDR2 sequences are ENHRY and SYGVKD. Written as DNA, the CDR3 is TGTGCCATCAGTCCCCCGGGCAGGGAGAACACTGAAGCTTTCTTT. Encoded protein: CAISPPGRENTEAFF.

A remark on this clonotype: A much larger clone is a single base away; this may be a read error. The chain joins TRBV6-2 or TRBV6-3 to TRBJ2-7; a weak D match, TRBD2 (6 bases). The V end lost 6 bases, the J end lost 4 bases, and 25 bases lay between the germline ends. Germline V gene lookup returns CDR1 MNHEY and CDR2 SVGEGT. The CDR3 totals 17 residues. This CDR3 is CASSVLISGSMKYEQYF. The DNA for the CDR3 is TGTGCCAGCAGCGTTCTAATTAGCGGATCAATGAAATACGAGCAGTACTTC.

This clonotype was counted ten times or more. The gene calls are TRBV20-1 and TRBJ2-2; 7 bases are shared with TRBD1. Germline V CDR1 and CDR2: DFQATT, SNEGSKA (reference sequence). This CDR3 is built from 14 residues. Trimming took 0 bases from V and 6 from J; bases not matched to a gene: 4. The DNA of the CDR3 is TGCAGTGCTAGAGATCCAGGGGGATCCGGGGAGCTGTTTTTT. Translating it yields CSARDPGGSGELFF.

This clonotype was counted many times. The rearrangement links TRBV12-3 or TRBV12-4 to TRBJ1-6; TRBD1 matches 10 bases. The V gene end was trimmed by 5 bases and the J gene end by 6 bases; junction bases not matched to a gene: 4. This CDR3 has 15 amino acids. CDR3 protein: CASSRDRGPNSPLHF. CDR3 nucleotides: TGTGCCAGCAGTCGGGACAGGGGACCTAATTCACCCCTCCACTTT.

The chain has TRBV6-1 and TRBJ2-7, with TRBD1 matching 7 bases. The CDR3 sequence is 14 residues long. CDR1 and CDR2 from the germline V gene are MNHNS and SASEGT. The V gene end was trimmed by 8 bases and the J gene end by 0 bases; junction bases not matched to a gene: 7. The CDR3: CASGRTGVSYEQYF. The CDR3 nucleotides read TGTGCCAGCGGTCGGACAGGTGTCTCCTACGAGCAGTACTTC.

At least ten counts were recorded for this clonotype. V and J are TRBV5-5 and TRBJ2-7, with D perhaps matching TRBD1 or TRBD2 (6 bases each). The CDR3 length is 12 residues. V lost 7 bases to trimming and J lost 5 bases, with 13 bases between them. The germline V gene encodes CDR1 SGHKS and CDR2 YYEKEE (reference sequence). The CDR3 loop reads CASPLEGDEQYF. CDR3 DNA: TGTGCCAGCCCCTTGGAGGGGGACGAGCAGTACTTC.

This clonotype has ten or more counts. The chain recombines TRBV7-9 with TRBJ2-5; unclear D gene. This CDR3 has 14 residues. The germline V gene has CDR1 SEHNR and CDR2 FQNEAQ (reference sequence). V was shortened by 4 bases and J by 5 bases, with 14 bases between the two germline ends. As DNA, the CDR3 is TGTGCCAGCAGCTCCTCCTCCCTGGGGGAGACCCAGTACTTC. The encoded protein is CASSSSSLGETQYF.

There are a few counts of this clonotype. The chain employs TRBV6-2 or TRBV6-3 and TRBJ2-5; 8 bases match TRBD1. CDR1 and CDR2 (germline): MNHEY, SVGEGT. The CDR3 covers 15 residues. Trimming removed 6 bases from V and 2 bases from J; junction bases left unmatched: 8. The CDR3 DNA reads as TGTGCCAGCAGAAAGACCAGACAGGGGCAAGAGACCCAGTACTTC. Its translation: CASRKTRQGQETQYF.